This entry lists 29 T cell receptor beta chains sequenced from one sample in a study of CD8+ T cells in alopecia areata. Treatment meaning: oral pan-JAK inhibitor, 5-10 mg twice daily. Extracted RNA was reverse transcribed into cDNA, the sequencing template. The assay was immunoSEQ multiplex PCR, and TCRdb's table has in-frame clones only and misses some. The sample lists roughly 99,000 clones, 84% seen once, with roughly a quarter in the top ten. The sequences come from CD8+ T cells sorted from blood, collected at week 24, from a patient treated with tofacitinib. Every receptor here comes from a human donor with alopecia areata.

This chain connects TRBV13 to TRBJ2-5; D might be TRBD2 (5 bases). This CDR3 is built from 15 residues. Germline V gene data show CDR1 as PRHDT and CDR2 as FYEKMQ (reference sequence). The ends were cut back, 0 bases at V and 1 base at J, with 9 bases in the middle. The CDR3 sequence: CASSLGRTLQETQYF. As DNA, the CDR3 is TGTGCCAGCAGCTTAGGCAGGACTCTCCAAGAGACCCAGTACTTC.

The V gene is TRBV2, the J gene TRBJ1-5; D is perhaps TRBD1 (5 bases). Trimming removed 6 bases at V and 4 bases at J, with 16 bases between. The CDR3 consists of 15 residues. The germline CDR1 and CDR2 sequences are SNHLY and FYNNEI. As DNA, the CDR3 is TGTGCCAGCAGGGGAGTAGGACAAGAAAATCAGCCCCAGCATTTT. It yields the protein CASRGVGQENQPQHF.

The J gene is TRBJ2-4, the V gene TRBV27; a possible D gene is TRBD1 (6 bases). The germline V and J ends were trimmed by 5 bases and 2 bases, with 19 bases remaining between them. The CDR3 has 17 residues. Germline V gene lookup returns CDR1 MNHEY and CDR2 SMNVEV (reference sequence). The DNA of the CDR3 is TGTGCCAGCAGTCTAATTTCAGGGGAATCGACCAAAAACATTCAGTACTTC. Translation: CASSLISGESTKNIQYF.

The rearrangement uses TRBV7-8 and TRBJ2-7; D ambiguous. Germline V gene sequence: CDR1 SGHVS, CDR2 FQNEAQ. The CDR3 consists of 14 residues. V was shortened by 5 bases and J by 4 bases, with 15 bases between the two germline ends. The CDR3 DNA follows: TGTGCCAGCAGCCCATCGGTGGCGCCATACGAGCAGTACTTC. It codes for CASSPSVAPYEQYF.

This clone was found once. The chain has TRBV29-1 and TRBJ1-2; no reliable D call. The V and J ends lost 3 bases and 8 bases respectively, with 7 bases between them. Per the germline V gene, CDR1 is SQVTM and CDR2 is ANQGSEA. This CDR3 is 10 amino acids long. The CDR3 nucleotides are TGCAGCGTTGAGTCGCGGGGCTACACCTTC. It codes for CSVESRGYTF.

This clone was detected once. In DNA, the CDR3 is TGTGCCACCAGCACGCGACAGGGCTGGCCGGCTTTCTTT. Protein sequence: CATSTRQGWPAFF. The genes are TRBV15 and TRBJ1-1, with TRBD1 matching over 7 bases. V shed 4 bases and J 11 bases; nucleotides not matched to a gene: 10. The CDR3 has 13 residues. CDR1 is LNHNV and CDR2 is YYDKDF in the germline V gene (reference sequence).

This clone has a handful of counts. The V gene is TRBV5-1, the J gene TRBJ2-6, with 9 bases lining up with TRBD1. The ends lost 3 bases at V and 1 base at J; junction bases unmatched: 5. CDR1 is SGHRS and CDR2 is YFSETQ in the germline V gene. The CDR3 contains 17 residues. CDR3 coding DNA: TGCGCCAGCAGCTCCGGACAGGGGTGGTCTGGGGCCAACGTCCTGACTTTC. Translated, it gives CASSSGQGWSGANVLTF.

This rearrangement joins TRBV6-5 to TRBJ2-1, with D perhaps TRBD1 (5 bases). V shed 4 bases and J shed 8 bases, with 12 bases lying between them. CDR1 and CDR2 from the germline V gene are MNHEY and SVGAGI. This CDR3 spans 13 amino acids. CDR3 sequence reads: CASSLVWGYEQFF. DNA for the CDR3: TGTGCCAGCAGTTTGGTTTGGGGCTATGAGCAGTTCTTC.

This rearrangement joins TRBV7-9 to TRBJ2-5; a possible D gene is TRBD1 (7 bases). Germline V gene sequence: CDR1 SEHNR, CDR2 FQNEAQ (reference sequence). CDR3 length equals 19 residues. The V end lost 5 bases, the J end lost 1 base, and 26 bases lay between the germline ends. CDR3 in amino acids: CASSPPTGAGGTRQETQYF. In nucleotides, the CDR3 is TGTGCCAGCAGCCCGCCCACAGGGGCCGGGGGAACCCGCCAAGAGACCCAGTACTTC.

The rearrangement joins TRBV30 to TRBJ2-5; possibly TRBD2 for D (5 bases). The V and J ends lost 4 bases and 5 bases respectively, with 14 bases between them. Germline V gives CDR1 GTSNPN, CDR2 SVGIG (reference sequence). The CDR3 loop spans 13 amino acids. CDR3 region: CAWNALGGETQYF. As DNA, the CDR3 is TGTGCCTGGAATGCACTGGGCGGGGAGACCCAGTACTTC.

The chain links TRBV13 to TRBJ2-7, with 8 bases lining up with TRBD1. V shed 5 bases, J shed 7 bases, and the junction held 13 bases outside the gene matches. This CDR3 comprises 15 residues. Per germline, CDR1 PRHDT and CDR2 FYEKMQ (reference sequence). DNA of the CDR3: TGTGCCAGCAGCCCAACCCAAGGACAGGGTTATGAGCAGTACTTC. This translates into CASSPTQGQGYEQYF.

This clone came up a few times. The chain carries TRBV5-5 and TRBJ2-3; 9 bases match TRBD2. CDR1 is SGHKS and CDR2 is YYEKEE in the germline V gene (reference sequence). With V trimmed by 3 bases and J by 4 bases, 3 bases remained unmatched. The CDR3 spans 14 residues. The CDR3 nucleotides are TGTGCCAGCAGCTGGACTAGCGCTGCAGATACGCAGTATTTT. Encoded protein: CASSWTSAADTQYF.

CDR3 residues: CSVESQDYGYTF. As DNA, the CDR3 is TGCAGCGTTGAGTCACAGGACTATGGCTACACCTTC. V usage is TRBV29-1 and J usage is TRBJ1-2; the D gene is possibly TRBD1 (5 bases). The CDR3 spans 12 residues. CDR1 and CDR2 from the germline V gene are SQVTM and ANQGSEA. V gave up 3 bases and J gave up 3 bases, with 8 bases separating them.

The chain carries TRBV6-1 and TRBJ1-1, with 7 bases aligning to TRBD1. CDR1 is MNHNS, CDR2 SASEGT, per germline. V lost 8 bases, J lost 1 base, and 4 bases stayed unmatched. This CDR3 spans 13 amino acids. The DNA of the CDR3 is TGTGCCAGCCCGGGACAGCCGAACACTGAAGCTTTCTTT. Its translation: CASPGQPNTEAFF.

The rearrangement joins TRBV29-1 to TRBJ2-7; D is unresolved. V was pared by 0 bases and J by 4 bases, with 10 bases between. This CDR3 contains 13 residues. Germline CDR1 SQVTM, CDR2 ANQGSEA. Written as DNA, the CDR3 is TGCAGCGTTGAAGACGGCCTAGGGTACGAGCAGTACTTC. This codes for CSVEDGLGYEQYF.

This clone was recorded once. The chain has TRBV5-3 and TRBJ2-2, with D unclear. TRBV5-3 is classed as an ORF, of uncertain function. Trimming pared 0 bases from V and 7 bases from J, leaving 7 bases between. The CDR3 loop spans 13 amino acids. The CDR3 DNA reads as TGTGCCAGAAGCTTGGAACGGCTCGGGGAGCTGTTTTTT. It translates to CARSLERLGELFF.

This clone was observed a single time. The chain employs TRBV27 and TRBJ2-3; no firm D call. The CDR3 totals 12 residues. Germline V gene data show CDR1 as MNHEY and CDR2 as SMNVEV (reference sequence). Trimming left V 5 bases short and J 6 bases short, with 9 bases between. CDR3 amino acids: CASSPATDTQYF. The CDR3 DNA sequence: TGTGCCAGCAGTCCCGCCACGGATACGCAGTATTTT.

V gene TRBV10-2 combines with J gene TRBJ2-7, with D tentatively TRBD1 or TRBD2 (5 bases each). The germline V and J ends were trimmed by 7 bases and 5 bases, with 12 bases remaining between them. The germline gives CDR1 WSHSY, CDR2 SAAADI. The CDR3 is 12 amino acids. Here the CDR3 reads CASTGDPNEQYF. The CDR3 nucleotides are TGCGCCAGCACCGGGGACCCCAACGAGCAGTACTTC.

This chain links TRBV29-1 with TRBJ2-2, with 7 bases that match TRBD2. CDR3 length equals 14 residues. CDR1 is SQVTM and CDR2 is ANQGSEA in the germline V gene. The junction had 2 bases not matched to a gene; V was cut back by 3 bases and J by 1 base. CDR3 region: CSVEVAGNTGELFF. The CDR3 DNA reads as TGCAGCGTTGAGGTAGCGGGGAACACCGGGGAGCTGTTTTTT.

This clone was picked up one time. The gene calls are TRBV5-6 and TRBJ2-3; tentative D call: TRBD2 (6 bases). Germline values: CDR1 SGHDT, CDR2 YYEEEE. This CDR3 contains 15 residues. Trimming left V 3 bases short and J 6 bases short, with 17 bases between. The CDR3 spells CASSSSGPGPDTQYF. The CDR3 bases are TGTGCCAGCAGCTCCAGCGGGCCCGGCCCTGATACGCAGTATTTT.

The chain carries TRBV28 and TRBJ2-7, with 11 bases matching TRBD1. With 3 bases clipped from V and 3 bases from J, the junction kept 4 bases outside the gene matches. This CDR3 is 15 amino acids long. Per germline, CDR1 MDHEN and CDR2 SYDVKM. DNA of the CDR3: TGTGCCAGCAGTTTGGGACAGGGGGGGGGCTACGAGCAGTACTTC. Translation: CASSLGQGGGYEQYF.

The V and J genes are TRBV27 and TRBJ2-7; D gene unclear. CDR1 and CDR2 from the germline V gene are MNHEY and SMNVEV (reference sequence). Trimming pared 5 bases from V and 1 base from J, leaving 9 bases between. The CDR3 totals 13 residues. DNA of the CDR3: TGTGCCAGCAGTCACCATGATTCCTACGAGCAGTACTTC. This codes for CASSHHDSYEQYF.

V usage is TRBV5-6 and J usage is TRBJ1-2; 7 bases agree with TRBD1. J lost 0 bases, V lost 7 bases, and 9 bases had no gene match. Germline V gene lookup returns CDR1 SGHDT and CDR2 YYEEEE. This CDR3 comprises 15 residues. The CDR3 loop is CASFPGQNSNYGYTF. CDR3 nucleotide sequence: TGTGCCAGCTTTCCGGGACAGAACTCTAACTATGGCTACACCTTC.

This clone was picked up a small number of times. The rearrangement joins TRBV29-1 to TRBJ2-7, with 11 nucleotides matching TRBD1. This CDR3 spans 14 amino acids. J was trimmed by 2 bases and V by 4 bases; bases with no gene match: 4. Germline CDR1 and CDR2: SQVTM and ANQGSEA. DNA of the CDR3: TGCAGCGTTGCTGGACAGGGGGCAACCTACGAGCAGTACTTC. Its protein is CSVAGQGATYEQYF.

This clone was detected only once. The chain couples TRBV19 to TRBJ1-5, with D perhaps matching TRBD1 (6 bases). Germline CDR1 reads LNHDA; CDR2 reads SQIVND (reference sequence). The CDR3 length is 15 residues. V lost 5 bases to trimming and J lost 2 bases, with 13 bases between them. Written as DNA, the CDR3 is TGTGCCAGTAGTCCAGGGGAAGGGGGCAATCAGCCCCAGCATTTT. Encoded protein: CASSPGEGGNQPQHF.

V and J are TRBV6-1 and TRBJ2-7, with D possibly matching TRBD1 (6 bases). Germline CDR1 and CDR2: MNHNS and SASEGT. CDR3 length equals 14 residues. Trimming took off 4 bases at V and 3 bases at J, with 13 bases between the two ends. CDR3 loop: CASSVRDIGYEQYF. CDR3 sequence (DNA): TGTGCCAGCAGTGTTCGGGACATCGGCTACGAGCAGTACTTC.

V and J are TRBV6-1 and TRBJ2-7; D is unresolved. Deletions cut 3 bases from V and 2 bases from J, with 14 bases between. The length of the CDR3 is 15 residues. The germline V gene encodes CDR1 MNHNS and CDR2 SASEGT. CDR3 coding DNA: TGTGCCAGCAGTGAGATGTTTGGGAACCCCTACGAGCAGTACTTC. It is translated as CASSEMFGNPYEQYF.

The chain is built from TRBV4-3 and TRBJ1-1; TRBD1 matches at 10 bases. Germline CDR1 and CDR2: LGHNA and YSLEER. This CDR3 is built from 15 residues. With V trimmed by 3 bases and J by 4 bases, 5 bases remained unmatched. CDR3 sequence: CASSQGTGVATEAFF. CDR3 in DNA: TGCGCCAGCAGCCAGGGGACAGGGGTGGCCACTGAAGCTTTCTTT.

The rearrangement links TRBV29-1 to TRBJ2-1, with 11 nucleotides matching TRBD1. The J segment lost 12 bases and the V segment lost 6 bases, leaving 10 bases of the junction unmatched. Germline CDR1 is SQVTM and CDR2 is ANQGSEA. CDR3 length: 13 residues. CDR3 nucleotide sequence: TGCAGCGTCCCCGGACAGGGGGCTAGGGGGCAGTTCTTC. Amino acid sequence: CSVPGQGARGQFF.